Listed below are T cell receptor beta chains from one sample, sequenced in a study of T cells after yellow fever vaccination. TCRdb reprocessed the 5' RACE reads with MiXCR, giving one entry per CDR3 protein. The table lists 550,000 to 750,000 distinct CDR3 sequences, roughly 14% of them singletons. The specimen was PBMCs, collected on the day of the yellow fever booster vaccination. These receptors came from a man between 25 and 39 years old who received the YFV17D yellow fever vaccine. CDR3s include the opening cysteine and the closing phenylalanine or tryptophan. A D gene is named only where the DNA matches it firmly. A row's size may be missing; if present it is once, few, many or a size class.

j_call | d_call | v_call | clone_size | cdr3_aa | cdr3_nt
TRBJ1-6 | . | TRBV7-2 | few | CASSQVRTAGSPLHF | TGTGCCAGCAGCCAAGTCAGGACGGCCGGGTCACCCCTCCACTTT
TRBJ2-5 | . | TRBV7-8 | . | CASSLGGGEAQYF | TGTGCCAGCAGCTTAGGAGGGGGGGAGGCCCAGTACTTC
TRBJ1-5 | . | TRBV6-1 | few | CASSEYLGNQPQHF | TGTGCCAGCAGTGAATATTTGGGTAATCAGCCCCAGCATTTT
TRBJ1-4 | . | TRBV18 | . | CASSPGASNEKLFF | TGTGCCAGCTCACCGGGGGCTAGTAATGAAAAACTGTTTTTT
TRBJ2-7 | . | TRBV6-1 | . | CASRMDVNFYEQYF | TGTGCCAGCAGGATGGACGTAAACTTCTACGAGCAGTACTTC
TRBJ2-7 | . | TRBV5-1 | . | CASRRNRDGSYEQYF | TGCGCCAGCAGGCGGAACCGGGACGGCTCCTACGAGCAGTACTTC
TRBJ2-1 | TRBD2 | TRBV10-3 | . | CATAESGRGHEQFF | TGTGCCACCGCAGAGAGCGGGAGGGGGCATGAGCAGTTCTTC
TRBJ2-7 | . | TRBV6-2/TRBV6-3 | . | CTSSSSSYEQYF | TGTACCAGCAGTTCCTCCTCCTACGAGCAGTACTTC
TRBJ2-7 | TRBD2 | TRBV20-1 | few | CSAQRGGGEQYF | TGCAGTGCGCAGCGGGGCGGGGGCGAGCAGTACTTC
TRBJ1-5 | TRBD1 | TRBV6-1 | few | CASNEGGAGQPQHF | TGTGCCAGCAATGAAGGGGGCGCGGGGCAGCCCCAGCATTTT
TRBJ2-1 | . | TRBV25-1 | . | CASSEYRGRTYNEQFF | TGTGCCAGCAGTGAATATAGGGGACGAACCTACAATGAGCAGTTCTTC
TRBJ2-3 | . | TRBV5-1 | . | CASSFDSFATDTQYF | TGCGCCAGCAGCTTCGACAGTTTTGCCACAGATACGCAGTATTTT
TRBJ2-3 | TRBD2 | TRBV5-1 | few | CASSLPNHLAGPTDTQYF | TGCGCCAGCAGCTTGCCCAACCACCTAGCGGGGCCCACAGATACGCAGTATTTT
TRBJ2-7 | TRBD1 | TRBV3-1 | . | CASSHSWTGPYEQYF | TGTGCCAGCAGCCATAGCTGGACAGGTCCCTACGAGCAGTACTTC
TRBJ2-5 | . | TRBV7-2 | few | CASSYRPRQETQYF | TGTGCCAGCAGCTACCGACCCCGACAAGAGACCCAGTACTTC
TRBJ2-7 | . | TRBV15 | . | CATSRSPGGSSEQYF | TGTGCCACCAGCAGATCCCCAGGGGGGTCATCCGAGCAGTACTTC
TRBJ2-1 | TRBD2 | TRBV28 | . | CACQGGGSYNEQFF | TGTGCCTGCCAAGGCGGGGGCTCCTACAATGAGCAGTTCTTC
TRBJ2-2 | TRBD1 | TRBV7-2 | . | CASSLATGGAFGELFF | TGTGCCAGCAGCTTAGCGACAGGGGGCGCTTTCGGGGAGCTGTTTTTT
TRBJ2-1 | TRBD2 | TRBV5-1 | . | CASSFALADYNEQFF | TGCGCCAGCAGCTTCGCTCTAGCGGATTACAATGAGCAGTTCTTC
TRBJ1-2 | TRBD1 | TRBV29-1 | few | CSVEALRGTAGLGGYTF | TGCAGCGTCGAAGCCCTCAGGGGGACAGCGGGTCTTGGAGGCTACACCTTC
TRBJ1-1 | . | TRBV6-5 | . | CASSYIGSWDTEAFF | TGTGCCAGCAGTTACATCGGGAGCTGGGACACTGAAGCTTTCTTT
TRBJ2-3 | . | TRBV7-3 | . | CASSFPANPARSAGTDTQYF | TGTGCCAGCAGCTTCCCGGCCAACCCGGCACGCAGCGCGGGCACAGATACGCAGTATTTT
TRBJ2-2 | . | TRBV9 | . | CASSGGLRRQTKTGELFF | TGTGCCAGCAGCGGAGGGTTAAGGAGACAGACGAAAACCGGGGAGCTGTTTTTT
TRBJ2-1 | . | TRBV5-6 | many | CASSLAVNNEQFF | TGTGCCAGCAGCTTGGCCGTGAACAATGAGCAGTTCTTC
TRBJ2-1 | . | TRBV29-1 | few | CSVFASSYNEQFF | TGCAGCGTTTTTGCCAGCTCCTACAATGAGCAGTTCTTC
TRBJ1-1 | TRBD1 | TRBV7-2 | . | CASSPQGASTEAFF | TGTGCCAGCAGTCCCCAGGGGGCGTCCACTGAAGCTTTCTTT
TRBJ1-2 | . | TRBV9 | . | CASSVDARATFLGYTF | TGTGCCAGCAGCGTAGACGCCAGGGCCACCTTTCTTGGCTACACCTTC
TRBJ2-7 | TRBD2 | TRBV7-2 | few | CASSLGREVYEQYF | TGTGCCAGCAGCCTAGGGCGGGAGGTATACGAGCAGTACTTC
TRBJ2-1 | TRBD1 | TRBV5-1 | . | CASSWHRGSDNEQFF | TGCGCCAGCAGCTGGCACAGGGGTTCGGACAATGAGCAGTTCTTC
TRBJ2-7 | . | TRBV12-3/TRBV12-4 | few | CANSLGTAGSSYEQYF | TGTGCCAACAGTTTGGGAACTGCGGGAAGCTCCTACGAGCAGTACTTC
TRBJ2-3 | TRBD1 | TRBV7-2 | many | CASSRGQGTDTQYF | TGTGCCAGCAGCCGGGGACAGGGGACAGATACGCAGTATTTT
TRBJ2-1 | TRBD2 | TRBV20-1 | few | CSAVGVTSGDNEQFF | TGCAGTGCTGTGGGGGTTACTAGCGGGGACAATGAGCAGTTCTTC
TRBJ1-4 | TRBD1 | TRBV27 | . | CASSPRQGGEKLFF | TGTGCCAGCAGTCCAAGACAGGGCGGTGAAAAACTGTTTTTT
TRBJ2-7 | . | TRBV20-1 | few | CSASAQGTYEQYF | TGCAGTGCTAGCGCCCAGGGGACCTACGAGCAGTACTTC
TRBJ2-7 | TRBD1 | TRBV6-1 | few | CASSGGQGGVYEQYF | TGTGCCAGCAGTGGGGGACAGGGAGGGGTCTACGAGCAGTACTTC
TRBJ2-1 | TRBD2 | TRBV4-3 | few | CASSQDRTSGREQFF | TGCGCCAGCAGCCAAGATAGGACTAGCGGGAGGGAGCAGTTCTTC
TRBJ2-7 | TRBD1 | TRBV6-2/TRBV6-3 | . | CASREPGTGFTYEQYF | TGTGCCAGCCGAGAGCCCGGGACAGGGTTTACCTACGAGCAGTACTTC
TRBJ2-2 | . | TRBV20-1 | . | CSAILQNTGELFF | TGCAGTGCTATCCTACAAAACACCGGGGAGCTGTTTTTT
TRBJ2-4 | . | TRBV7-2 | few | CASSSSRGSSAGNIQYF | TGTGCCAGCAGCTCCTCACGGGGGTCTAGCGCGGGAAACATTCAGTACTTC
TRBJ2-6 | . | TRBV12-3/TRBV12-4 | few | CASSPLGDSGANVLTF | TGTGCCAGCAGTCCCCTTGGGGACTCTGGGGCCAACGTCCTGACTTTC
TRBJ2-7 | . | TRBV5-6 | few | CASSHPSGYSYEQYF | TGTGCCAGCAGCCACCCATCGGGGTATTCCTACGAGCAGTACTTC